The clone carrying this TCR beta chain was counted a few times. From germline, CDR1 is ENHRY and CDR2 SYGVKD. This CDR3 has 15 amino acids. The V and J ends lost 4 bases and 5 bases respectively, with 17 bases between them. TCRdb called the RT-PCR reads again in MiXCR, with one record for every CDR3 protein. The table records about 680,000 distinct CDR3 sequences, approximately 15% of them present only once. The sample taken for sequencing was memory CD4+ T cells from blood. J is TRBJ1-1 and V is TRBV10-3; tentatively, D is TRBD1 (6 bases). The sequence came from a female donor in good health, serving as a healthy control. The CDR3 region has the DNA TGTGCCATCAGTGTCTCCACAGGGCTGGGGACTGAAGCTTTCTTT. This gives the protein CAISVSTGLGTEAFF.